One sample yielded the 10 T cell receptor beta chains listed below, sequenced in a study of T cells in Graves' hyperthyroidism and ophthalmopathy. TCR beta CDR3 sequences were amplified from RNA transcripts. The HTBI set primed first-round TCR CDR3 RT-PCR. TCRdb re-called the multiplex PCR reads with MiXCR, one entry per CDR3 protein. This table holds some 620,000 distinct CDR3 sequences, about 17% found once. Material: blood. The receptors derive from a woman in her twenties or thirties with Graves' hyperthyroidism.

This clonotype was recorded many times. The genes are TRBV10-2 and TRBJ2-7; TRBD1 matches 7 bases. Trimming at V came to 8 bases and at J to 0 bases, leaving 13 bases not matched to a gene. The CDR3 runs 16 residues. The germline gives CDR1 WSHSY, CDR2 SAAADI. The CDR3 DNA reads TGCGCCAGCCGCCAAGGCGGACAGGCCTACTCCTACGAGCAGTACTTC. Encoded protein: CASRQGGQAYSYEQYF.

Of note for this clonotype: The junction differs from germline at one of its ends, possibly a read error. The chain joins TRBV27 to TRBJ2-1; D gene uncertain. Germline assignment: CDR1 MNHEY and CDR2 SMNVEV (reference sequence). The CDR3 extends over 16 amino acids. CDR3 in DNA: TGTGCCACCAGTGGAGCACTCTTCAGCTCCTACAATGAGCAGTTCTTC. Translation gives CATSGALFSSYNEQFF.

This clonotype was detected only a few times. The rearrangement links TRBV20-1 to TRBJ1-1; D is ambiguous. This CDR3 is built from 12 residues. Germline values: CDR1 DFQATT, CDR2 SNEGSKA (reference sequence). The CDR3 DNA is TGCGGGAAGAGGGAGCTTAACACTGAAGCTTTCTTT. It encodes CGKRELNTEAFF.

With regard to this clonotype: A much larger clone lies a single base off, so this may be a read error. This chain links TRBV5-5 with TRBJ2-2; unclear D gene. The germline CDR1 and CDR2 sequences are SGHKS and YYEKEE (reference sequence). There are 15 residues in the CDR3. Trimming took 1 base from V and 4 from J, leaving 11 bases between them. CDR3 residues: CASSLWLASTGELFF. The DNA of the CDR3 is TGTGCCAGCAGCTTGTGGCTCGCGAGCACCGGGGAGCTGTTTTTT.

This clonotype was seen a few times. The chain joins TRBV9 to TRBJ2-1; D is perhaps TRBD2 (6 bases). Germline CDR1 is SGDLS and CDR2 is YYNGEE. The CDR3 sequence is 18 residues long. V shed 4 bases and J shed 6 bases, with 26 bases lying between them. The CDR3, as DNA: TGTGCCAGCAGCTCAAGCCTCCGGGAGCTTGGAGGGTCCAATGAGCAGTTCTTC. As protein: CASSSSLRELGGSNEQFF. Drawing the rest from reference TRBV9 and TRBJ2-1, the complete variable domain is DSGVTQTPKHLITATGQRVTLRCSPRSGDLSVYWYQQSLDQGLQFLIQYYNGEERAKGNILERFSAQQFPDLHSELNLSSLELGDSALYFCASSSSLRELGGSNEQFFGPGTRLTVL.

This sequence joins TRBV28 and TRBJ2-7; 9 positions match TRBD1. The CDR3 is made up of 19 amino acids. V shed 4 bases, J shed 5 bases, and the junction held 21 bases outside the gene matches. The germline gives CDR1 MDHEN, CDR2 SYDVKM. The CDR3 DNA is TGTGCCAGCAGTTCAACCTCATACTATACCGGGACAGGGCGTCACGAGCAGTACTTC. This translates into CASSSTSYYTGTGRHEQYF.

This clonotype was found a few times. The V gene is TRBV19, the J gene TRBJ2-5; 9 bases agree with TRBD2. Losses at the gene ends were 6 bases for V and 7 bases for J; bases not matched to a gene: 15. In germline, CDR1 is LNHDA, CDR2 SQIVND (reference sequence). The CDR3 covers 16 residues. Here the CDR3 DNA reads TGTGCCAGTAGAGCGAGCGGGAGGCCTGAGGGAGCGACCCAGTACTTC. It translates to CASRASGRPEGATQYF.

This chain links TRBV19 with TRBJ1-2, with TRBD1 identical over 12 bases. The CDR3 length is 15 residues. CDR1 and CDR2 (germline): LNHDA, SQIVND (reference sequence). The V gene end was trimmed by 5 bases and the J gene end by 7 bases; junction bases not matched to a gene: 8. The CDR3 bases are TGTGCCAGTAGTGTGACGGGACAGGGGGCAACTGGCTACACCTTC. Translated, it gives CASSVTGQGATGYTF.

This clonotype was found many times. The V and J genes are TRBV27 and TRBJ2-7, with D possibly being TRBD1 (5 bases). The germline CDR1 and CDR2 sequences are MNHEY and SMNVEV (reference sequence). With 2 bases removed from V and 3 bases from J, the gap between germline ends came to 11 bases. The CDR3 is 14 residues long. CDR3 coding DNA: TGTGCCAGCAGTTTAAGGTGGCAGGGCTACGAGCAGTACTTC. Its translation is CASSLRWQGYEQYF.

This clonotype was observed many times. This chain links TRBV28 with TRBJ1-4; D is perhaps TRBD1 (5 bases). V was trimmed by 5 bases and J by 4 bases, leaving 11 bases between them. This CDR3 contains 14 residues. In germline, CDR1 is MDHEN, CDR2 SYDVKM. The CDR3 bases are TGTGCCAGCAGTCCGACAGTTAATAATGAAAAACTGTTTTTT. As protein: CASSPTVNNEKLFF. Variable domain in full (rest from reference TRBV28 and TRBJ1-4): DVKVTQSSRYLVKRTGEKVFLECVQDMDHENMFWYRQDPGLGLRLIYFSYDVKMKEKGDIPEGYSVSREKKERFSLILESASTNQTSMYLCASSPTVNNEKLFFGSGTQLSVL.